The T cell receptor beta chain described here comes from a study of spatial heterogeneity in lung cancer. Study-wide context: Untreated early-stage non-small cell lung cancer patients, some 70 in total, were the donors. Where present, follow-up PBMC were sequenced a median of roughly two years after resection.

Study results and caveats: At resection, ubiquitous expanded tumor TCRs appeared in blood more than at follow-up.

Each TCR cDNA molecule bore a unique molecular identifier. TCRdb re-derived calls from the 5' RACE reads in MiXCR, one entry per CDR3 protein. Of some 120,000 distinct CDR3 sequences in the sample, more than 9% were seen once. The time point is: blood at routine non-recurrence follow-up after resection. Sequencing was performed on whole RNA extracted from tumor and nontumor lung tissue, or from frozen PBMC, and the material was left unsorted. This clonotype counts as medium-sized. Its antigen is unidentified. The germline gives CDR1 SGHAT, CDR2 FQNNGV. The ends were cut back, 6 bases at V and 6 bases at J, with 14 bases in the middle. The CDR3 totals 13 residues.

Sequenced here: PBMCs, sampled at follow-up. This chain uses TRBV11-2 with TRBJ2-5; no clear D gene. The source of this sequence is a male donor with early-stage non-small cell lung cancer. CDR3 residues: CASSAAPLKTQYF. DNA of the CDR3: TGTGCCAGCAGTGCGGCCCCTTTGAAGACCCAGTACTTC.